In its sample, the clone carrying this T cell receptor (delta chain) was seen a few times. Only one base separates this from a far larger clonotype, so it likely reflects a read error. Other DNA sequences within the sample encode an identical CDR3. TRG and TRD sequences were obtained from every sorted gammadelta sample. TCRdb fed the multiplex PCR reads into CATT to redo clone calling. This table has around 82,000 delta-chain clones, about 1.5% appearing once. These data belong to a study of γδ T cells in repeated Plasmodium falciparum infection. Across the whole study: Age- and gender-matched Australian children served as comparison for malaria-exposed Malian children. Four controlled malaria infections with P. falciparum NF54 spanned less than 850 days.

The sequence was obtained from a pool of human donors (malaria-infected and uninfected, not separated). Sequencing used gamma-delta T cells from blood.

CDR3 nucleotide sequence: TGTGCCTTCTACGGTCCCAGCCGTCCATCGTCGTACACCGATAAACTCATCTTT. Translated, it gives CAFYGPSRPSSYTDKLIF. The chain employs TRDV3 and TRDJ1; no firm D call. Germline lookup yields CDR1 TVYSNPD and CDR2 GDNSRS (reference sequence). CDR3 length: 18 residues. Trimming removed 3 bases at V and 0 bases at J, with 26 bases between.